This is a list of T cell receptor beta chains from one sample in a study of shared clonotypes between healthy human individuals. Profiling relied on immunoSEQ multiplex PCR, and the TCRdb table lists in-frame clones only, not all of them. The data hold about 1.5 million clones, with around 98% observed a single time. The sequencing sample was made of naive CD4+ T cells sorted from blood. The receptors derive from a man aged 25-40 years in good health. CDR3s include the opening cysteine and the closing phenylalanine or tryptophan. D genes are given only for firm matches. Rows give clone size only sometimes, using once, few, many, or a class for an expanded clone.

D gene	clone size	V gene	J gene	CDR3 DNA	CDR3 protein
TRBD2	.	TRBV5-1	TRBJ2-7	TGCGCCAGCAGCCCGCGGGCACTAGCGGGAGAGCCCTACGAGCAGTACTTC	CASSPRALAGEPYEQYF
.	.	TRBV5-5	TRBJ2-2	TGTGCCAGCAGCTTGGCCCAGAGGGAGCTGTTTTTT	CASSLAQRELFF
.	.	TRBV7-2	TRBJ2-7	TGTGCCAGCAGCCCTCTTGGGGGGAGCTCCTACGAGCAGTACTTC	CASSPLGGSSYEQYF
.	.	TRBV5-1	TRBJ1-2	TGTGCCAGCAGCTTAAACGTCGGGGGGCTGGATGGCTACACCTTC	CASSLNVGGLDGYTF
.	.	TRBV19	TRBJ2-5	TGTGCCAGTAGTATCGAGACAGGACGGACCCAAGAGACCCAGTACTTC	CASSIETGRTQETQYF
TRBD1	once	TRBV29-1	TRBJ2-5	TGCAGCGTTCCAGGGGGCGCGGGGGAGACCCAGTACTTC	CSVPGGAGETQYF
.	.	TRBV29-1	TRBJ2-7	TGCAGCGTTGGCAGCCAGTACGAGCAGTACTTC	CSVGSQYEQYF
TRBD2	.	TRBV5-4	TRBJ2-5	TGTGCCAGCACCCGCGGGGGGCTAGCGGTCCAAGAGACCCAGTACTTC	CASTRGGLAVQETQYF
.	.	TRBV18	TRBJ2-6	TGTGCCAGCGGTGGAACAGGGAGCTCTGGGGCCAACGTCCTGACTTTC	CASGGTGSSGANVLTF
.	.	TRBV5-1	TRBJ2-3	TGCGCCAGCATCGCTAGCGGCAACCAGGGGAATACGCAGTATTTT	CASIASGNQGNTQYF
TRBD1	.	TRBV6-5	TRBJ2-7	TGTGCCAGCAGTTACGGGACAGGGCGCTACGAGCAGTACTTC	CASSYGTGRYEQYF
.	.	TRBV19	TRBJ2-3	TGTGCCAGTAGTACCCCTATAAACCCGGGGTATACGCAGTATTTT	CASSTPINPGYTQYF
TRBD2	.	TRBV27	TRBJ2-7	TGTGCCAGCAGTTTCTCGTGGGAGGGCTACGAGCAGTACTTC	CASSFSWEGYEQYF
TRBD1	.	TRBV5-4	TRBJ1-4	TGTGCCAGCAGCGGCCAGACAGGGGTGAATGAAAAACTGTTTTTT	CASSGQTGVNEKLFF
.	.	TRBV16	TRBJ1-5	TGTGCCAGCAGCCCGGCAGGGTTGAGGGTTGATCAGCCCCAGCATTTT	CASSPAGLRVDQPQHF
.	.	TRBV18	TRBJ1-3	TGTGCCAGCTCACCAATTAGGGCGGGGGCAGCTTCCTCTGGAAACACCATATATTTT	CASSPIRAGAASSGNTIYF
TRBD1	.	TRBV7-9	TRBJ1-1	TGTGCCAGCAGCTTACAGGGGGGCACTGAAGCTTTCTTT	CASSLQGGTEAFF
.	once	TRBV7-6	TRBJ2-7	TGTGCCAGCAGCCCCACCTACGAGCAGTACTTC	CASSPTYEQYF
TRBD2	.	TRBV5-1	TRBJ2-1	TGCGCCAGCAGCCGGAGGGACCTAGCGGAGCGGGATCGCTACAATGAGCAGTTCTTC	CASSRRDLAERDRYNEQFF
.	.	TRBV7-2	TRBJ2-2	TGTGCCAGCAGCTTATCGAGACAGGTGACCGGGGAGCTGTTTTTT	CASSLSRQVTGELFF